Following are 2 T cell receptor beta chains from one sample sequenced in a study of cytomegalovirus exposure and HLA in healthy donors. A multiplex PCR was run with 60 Vbeta primers and 13 Jbeta primers. Assay used: immunoSEQ multiplex PCR; TCRdb lists only in-frame clones, some missing. Here the sample spans 65,000 to 80,000 clones, 60% to 80% being singletons. Sequences were obtained from PBMCs. The receptors stem from a woman between 40 and 55 years old in good health and CMV-seropositive.

The chain couples TRBV5-1 to TRBJ2-5; possibly TRBD2 for D (6 bases). CDR1 and CDR2 (germline): SGHRS, YFSETQ. The CDR3 contains 14 residues. Trimming took 4 bases from V and 1 from J, leaving 11 bases between them. CDR3 in DNA: TGCGCCAGCAGCATCGGAGGGCTCCAAGAGACCCAGTACTTC. Protein sequence: CASSIGGLQETQYF.

The V call is TRBV5-6, the J call TRBJ2-7, with D possibly TRBD2 on 6 matching bases. The CDR3 consists of 14 residues. V was pared by 1 base and J by 7 bases, with 15 bases between. Germline V gives CDR1 SGHDT, CDR2 YYEEEE. CDR3 DNA sequence: TGTGCCAGCAGCTTGACGAACGGGGGTCGGGAGCAGTACTTC. This sequence encodes CASSLTNGGREQYF. The complete variable domain, with remaining parts taken from reference TRBV5-6 and TRBJ2-7, reads DAGVTQSPTHLIKTRGQQVTLRCSPKSGHDTVSWYQQALGQGPQFIFQYYEEEERQRGNFPDRFSGHQFPNYSSELNVNALLLGDSALYLCASSLTNGGREQYFGPGTRLTVT.